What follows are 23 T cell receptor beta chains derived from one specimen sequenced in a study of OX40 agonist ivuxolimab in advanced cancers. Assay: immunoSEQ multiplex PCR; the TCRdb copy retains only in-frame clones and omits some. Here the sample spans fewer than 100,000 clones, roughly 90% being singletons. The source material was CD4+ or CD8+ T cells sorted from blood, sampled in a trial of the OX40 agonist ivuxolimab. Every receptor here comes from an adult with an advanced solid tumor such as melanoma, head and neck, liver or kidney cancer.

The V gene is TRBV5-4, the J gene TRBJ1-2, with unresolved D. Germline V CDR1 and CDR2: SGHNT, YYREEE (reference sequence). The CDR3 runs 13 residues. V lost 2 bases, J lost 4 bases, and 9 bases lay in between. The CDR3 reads CASSLGRVYGYTF. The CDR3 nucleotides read TGTGCCAGCAGCTTAGGGAGGGTCTATGGCTACACCTTC.

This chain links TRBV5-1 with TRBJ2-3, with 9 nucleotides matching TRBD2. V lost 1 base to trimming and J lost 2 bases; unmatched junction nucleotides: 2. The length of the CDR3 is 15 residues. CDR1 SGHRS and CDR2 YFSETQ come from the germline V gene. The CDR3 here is CASSLKGLATDTQYF. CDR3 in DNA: TGCGCCAGCAGCTTGAAGGGACTAGCCACAGATACGCAGTATTTT.

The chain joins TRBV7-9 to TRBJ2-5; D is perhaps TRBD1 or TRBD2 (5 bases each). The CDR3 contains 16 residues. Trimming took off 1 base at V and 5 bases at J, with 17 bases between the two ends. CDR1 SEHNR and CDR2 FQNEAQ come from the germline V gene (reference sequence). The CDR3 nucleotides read TGTGCCAGCAGCTTAGGTCGAGGGGTCTTAGAGGAGACCCAGTACTTC. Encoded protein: CASSLGRGVLEETQYF.

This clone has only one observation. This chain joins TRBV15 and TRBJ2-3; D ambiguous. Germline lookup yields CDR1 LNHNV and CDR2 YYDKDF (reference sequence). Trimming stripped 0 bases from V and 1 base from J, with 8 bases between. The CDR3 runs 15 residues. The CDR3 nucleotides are TGTGCCACCAGCAGAGATGAACATGGCACAGATACGCAGTATTTT. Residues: CATSRDEHGTDTQYF.

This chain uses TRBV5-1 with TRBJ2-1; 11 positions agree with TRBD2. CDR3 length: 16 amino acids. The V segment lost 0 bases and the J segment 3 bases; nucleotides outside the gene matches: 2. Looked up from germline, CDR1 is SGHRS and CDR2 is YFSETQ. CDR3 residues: CASSLATSGVYNEQFF. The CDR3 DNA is TGCGCCAGCAGCTTGGCGACTAGCGGGGTCTACAATGAGCAGTTCTTC. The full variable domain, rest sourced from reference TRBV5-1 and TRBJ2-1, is KAGVTQTPRYLIKTRGQQVTLSCSPISGHRSVSWYQQTPGQGLQFLFEYFSETQRNKGNFPGRFSGRQFSNSRSEMNVSTLELGDSALYLCASSLATSGVYNEQFFGPGTRLTVL.

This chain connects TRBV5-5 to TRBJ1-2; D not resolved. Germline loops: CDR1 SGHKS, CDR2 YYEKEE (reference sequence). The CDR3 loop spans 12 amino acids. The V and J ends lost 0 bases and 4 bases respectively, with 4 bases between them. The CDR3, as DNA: TGTGCCAGCAGCTTGGAAACCTATGGCTACACCTTC. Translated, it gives CASSLETYGYTF.

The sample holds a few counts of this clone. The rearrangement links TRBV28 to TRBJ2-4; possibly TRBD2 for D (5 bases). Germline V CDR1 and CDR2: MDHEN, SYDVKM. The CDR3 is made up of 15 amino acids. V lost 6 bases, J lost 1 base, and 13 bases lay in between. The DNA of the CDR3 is TGTGCCAGCAGGGGGTTCGGCGGGGCCAAAAACATTCAGTACTTC. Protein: CASRGFGGAKNIQYF.

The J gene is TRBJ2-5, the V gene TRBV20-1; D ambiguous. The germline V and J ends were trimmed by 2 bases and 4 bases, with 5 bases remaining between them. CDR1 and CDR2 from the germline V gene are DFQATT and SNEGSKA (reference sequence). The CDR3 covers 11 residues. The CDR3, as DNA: TGCAGTGCTAGATCCGGAGAGACCCAGTACTTC. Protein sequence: CSARSGETQYF.

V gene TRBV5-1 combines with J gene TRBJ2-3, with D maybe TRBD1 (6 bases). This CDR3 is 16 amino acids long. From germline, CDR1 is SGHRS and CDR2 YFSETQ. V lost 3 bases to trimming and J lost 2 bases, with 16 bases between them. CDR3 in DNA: TGCGCCAGCAGCTCTACAGGGAACCTTTACACAGATACGCAGTATTTT. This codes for CASSSTGNLYTDTQYF.

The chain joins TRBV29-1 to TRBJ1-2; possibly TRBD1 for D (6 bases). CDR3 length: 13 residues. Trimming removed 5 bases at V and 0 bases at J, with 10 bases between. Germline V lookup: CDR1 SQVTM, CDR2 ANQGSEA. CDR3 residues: CSVLDSTNYGYTF. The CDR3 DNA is TGCAGCGTTTTGGACAGCACTAACTATGGCTACACCTTC.

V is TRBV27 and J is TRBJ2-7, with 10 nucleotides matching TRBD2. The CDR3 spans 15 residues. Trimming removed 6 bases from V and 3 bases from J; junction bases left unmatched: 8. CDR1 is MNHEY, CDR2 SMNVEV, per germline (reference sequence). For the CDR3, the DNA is TGTGCCAGCAGAAATAGCGGGAGGTTCTTCTACGAGCAGTACTTC. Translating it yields CASRNSGRFFYEQYF.

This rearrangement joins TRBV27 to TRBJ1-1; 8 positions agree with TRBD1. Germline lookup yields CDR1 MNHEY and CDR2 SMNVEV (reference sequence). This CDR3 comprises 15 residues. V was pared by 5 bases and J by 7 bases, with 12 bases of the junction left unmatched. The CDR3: CASSARTGFQFEAFF. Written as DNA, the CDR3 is TGTGCCAGCAGTGCCCGGACAGGGTTTCAATTTGAAGCTTTCTTT.

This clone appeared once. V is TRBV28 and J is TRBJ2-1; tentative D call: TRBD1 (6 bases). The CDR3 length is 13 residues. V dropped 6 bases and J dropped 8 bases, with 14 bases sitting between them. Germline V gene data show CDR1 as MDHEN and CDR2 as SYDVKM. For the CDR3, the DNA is TGTGCCAGCAGATCAAATAACAGGGATGAGCAGTTCTTC. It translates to CASRSNNRDEQFF.

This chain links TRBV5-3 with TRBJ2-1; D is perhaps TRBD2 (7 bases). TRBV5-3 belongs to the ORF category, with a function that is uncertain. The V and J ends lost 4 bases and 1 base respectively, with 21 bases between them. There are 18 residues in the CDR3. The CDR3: CARSPVGGGRVSYNEQFF. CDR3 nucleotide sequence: TGTGCCAGAAGCCCGGTTGGGGGCGGGAGAGTATCCTACAATGAGCAGTTCTTC.

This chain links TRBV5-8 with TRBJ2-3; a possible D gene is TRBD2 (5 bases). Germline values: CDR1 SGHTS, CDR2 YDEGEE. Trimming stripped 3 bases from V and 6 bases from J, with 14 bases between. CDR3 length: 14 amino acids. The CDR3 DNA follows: TGTGCCAGCAGCTGGCTAGCAGGAGGTGATACGCAGTATTTT. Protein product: CASSWLAGGDTQYF.

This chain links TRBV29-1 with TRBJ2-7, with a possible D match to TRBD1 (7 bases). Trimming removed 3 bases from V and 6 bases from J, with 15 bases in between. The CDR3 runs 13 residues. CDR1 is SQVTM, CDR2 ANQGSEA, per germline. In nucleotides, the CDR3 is TGCAGCGTTGACGGGCCAGGGGGAGGCGAGCAGTACTTC. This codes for CSVDGPGGGEQYF.

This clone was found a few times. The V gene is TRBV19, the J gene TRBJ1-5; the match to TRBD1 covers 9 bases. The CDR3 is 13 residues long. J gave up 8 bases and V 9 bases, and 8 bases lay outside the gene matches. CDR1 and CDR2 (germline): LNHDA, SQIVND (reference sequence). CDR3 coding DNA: TGTGCCAGCGCCCGGGACAGGGAAGAGCCCCAGCATTTT. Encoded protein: CASARDREEPQHF.

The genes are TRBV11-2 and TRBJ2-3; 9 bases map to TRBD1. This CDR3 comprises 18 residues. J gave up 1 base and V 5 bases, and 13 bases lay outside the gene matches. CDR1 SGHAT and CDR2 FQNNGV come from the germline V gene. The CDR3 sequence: CASSHARQGVWGTDTQYF. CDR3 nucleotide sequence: TGTGCCAGCAGCCACGCCAGACAGGGGGTATGGGGCACAGATACGCAGTATTTT.

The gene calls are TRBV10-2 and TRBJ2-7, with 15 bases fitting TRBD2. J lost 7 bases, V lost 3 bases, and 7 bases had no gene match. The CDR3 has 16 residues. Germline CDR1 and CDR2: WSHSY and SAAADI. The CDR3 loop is CASSDPGLAGGLEQYF. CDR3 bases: TGCGCCAGCAGTGACCCTGGACTAGCGGGGGGGCTAGAGCAGTACTTC.

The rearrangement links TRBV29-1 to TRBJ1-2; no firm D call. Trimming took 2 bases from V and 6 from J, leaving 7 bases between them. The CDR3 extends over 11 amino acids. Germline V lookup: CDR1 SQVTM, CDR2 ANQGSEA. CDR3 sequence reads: CSVEPGNGYTF. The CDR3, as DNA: TGCAGCGTTGAACCGGGAAATGGCTACACCTTC.

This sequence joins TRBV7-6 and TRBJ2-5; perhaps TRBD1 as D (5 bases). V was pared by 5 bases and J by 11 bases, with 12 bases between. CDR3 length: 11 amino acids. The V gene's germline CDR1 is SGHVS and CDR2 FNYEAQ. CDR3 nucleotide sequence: TGTGCCAGCAGCCTCGGACATGTGCAGTACTTC. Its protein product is CASSLGHVQYF.

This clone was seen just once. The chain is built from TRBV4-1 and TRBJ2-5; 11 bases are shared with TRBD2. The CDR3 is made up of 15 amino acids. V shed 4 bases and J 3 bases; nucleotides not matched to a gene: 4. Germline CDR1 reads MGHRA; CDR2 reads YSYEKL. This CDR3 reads CASSRPGLAEETQYF. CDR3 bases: TGCGCCAGCAGCCGTCCGGGACTAGCGGAAGAGACCCAGTACTTC.

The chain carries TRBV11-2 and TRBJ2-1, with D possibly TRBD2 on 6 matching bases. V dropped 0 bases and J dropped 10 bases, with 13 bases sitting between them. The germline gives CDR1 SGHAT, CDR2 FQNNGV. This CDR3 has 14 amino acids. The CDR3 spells CASSLDGLGREQFF. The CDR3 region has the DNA TGTGCCAGCAGCTTAGACGGCCTTGGGAGGGAGCAGTTCTTC.